This T cell receptor (beta chain) is from a study of blood T cell repertoires in COVID-19. Generated by immunoSEQ multiplex PCR, the TCRdb table keeps only in-frame clones and is missing some. Counted here are some 100,000 clones, almost 90% occurring once; the ten biggest clones make up 2.1%. The junction had 12 bases not matched to a gene; V was cut back by 4 bases and J by 3 bases. The CDR3 is made up of 17 amino acids. Germline V gene sequence: CDR1 SGHNT, CDR2 YYREEE (reference sequence). The specimen was peripheral blood. The TCR comes from a man aged 50 to 59 with COVID-19, enrolled during active disease. V is TRBV5-4 and J is TRBJ2-2; 7 positions match TRBD2. The CDR3 protein is CASSHGPITSDTGELFF. DNA for the CDR3: TGTGCCAGCAGCCATGGCCCGATTACTAGCGACACCGGGGAGCTGTTTTTT.